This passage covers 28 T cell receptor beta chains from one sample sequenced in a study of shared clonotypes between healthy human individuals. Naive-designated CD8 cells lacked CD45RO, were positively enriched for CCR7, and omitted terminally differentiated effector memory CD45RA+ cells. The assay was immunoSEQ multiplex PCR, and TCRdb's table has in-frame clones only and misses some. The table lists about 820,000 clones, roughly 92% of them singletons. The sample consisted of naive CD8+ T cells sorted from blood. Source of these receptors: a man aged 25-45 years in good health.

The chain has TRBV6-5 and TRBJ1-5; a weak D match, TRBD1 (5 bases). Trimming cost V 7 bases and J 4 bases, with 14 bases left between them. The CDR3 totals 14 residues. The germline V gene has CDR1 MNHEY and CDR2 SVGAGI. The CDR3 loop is CASTPYGGNQPQHF. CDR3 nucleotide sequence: TGTGCCAGCACCCCTTACGGGGGTAATCAGCCCCAGCATTTT.

The CDR3 loop reads CASSDWGLAGGYNSYEQYF. CDR3 DNA sequence: TGTGCCAGCAGTGACTGGGGACTAGCGGGAGGCTACAACTCCTACGAGCAGTACTTC. The V gene is TRBV6-1, the J gene TRBJ2-7; 15 bases map to TRBD2. The CDR3 sequence is 19 residues long. CDR1 is MNHNS, CDR2 SASEGT, per germline. V dropped 3 bases and J dropped 0; count of bases not matched to a gene: 9.

The CDR3 protein is CASSSEVSGSYEQYF. The CDR3 DNA follows: TGTGCCAGCAGCTCAGAAGTCTCGGGATCCTACGAGCAGTACTTC. This chain connects TRBV7-6 to TRBJ2-7, with a weak D call TRBD2 (5 bases). From germline, CDR1 is SGHVS and CDR2 FNYEAQ. The CDR3 runs 15 residues. V gave up 4 bases and J gave up 1 base, with 14 bases separating them.

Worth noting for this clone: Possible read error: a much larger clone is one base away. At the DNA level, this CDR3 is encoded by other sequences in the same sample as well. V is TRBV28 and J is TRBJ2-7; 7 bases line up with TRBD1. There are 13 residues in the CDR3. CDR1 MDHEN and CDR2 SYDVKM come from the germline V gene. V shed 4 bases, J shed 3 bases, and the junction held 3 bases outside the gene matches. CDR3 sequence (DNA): TGTGCCAGCAGTTCTGGGACAGACTACGAGCAGTACTTC. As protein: CASSSGTDYEQYF. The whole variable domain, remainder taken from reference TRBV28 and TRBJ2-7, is DVKVTQSSRYLVKRTGEKVFLECVQDMDHENMFWYRQDPGLGLRLIYFSYDVKMKEKGDIPEGYSVSREKKERFSLILESASTNQTSMYLCASSSGTDYEQYFGPGTRLTVT.

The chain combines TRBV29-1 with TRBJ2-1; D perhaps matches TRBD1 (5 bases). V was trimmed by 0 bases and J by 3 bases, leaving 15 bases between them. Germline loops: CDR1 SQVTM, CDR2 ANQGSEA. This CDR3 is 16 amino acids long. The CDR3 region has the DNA TGCAGCGTTGAAGAATTCCAGGGTGGTTTCTACAATGAGCAGTTCTTC. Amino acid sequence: CSVEEFQGGFYNEQFF.

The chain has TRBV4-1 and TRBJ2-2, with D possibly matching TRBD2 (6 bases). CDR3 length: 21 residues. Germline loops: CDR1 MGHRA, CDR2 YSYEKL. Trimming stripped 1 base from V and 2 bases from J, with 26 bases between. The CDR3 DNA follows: TGCGCCAGCAGCCAAGTCATGCAGTTTGGGATCGGGGGTATAAACACCGGGGAGCTGTTTTTT. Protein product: CASSQVMQFGIGGINTGELFF.

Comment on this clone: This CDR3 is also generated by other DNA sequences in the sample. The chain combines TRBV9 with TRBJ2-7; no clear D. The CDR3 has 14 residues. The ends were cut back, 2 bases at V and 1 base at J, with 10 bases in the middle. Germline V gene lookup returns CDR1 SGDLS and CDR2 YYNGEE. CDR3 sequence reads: CASSVGDSSYEQYF. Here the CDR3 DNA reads TGTGCCAGCAGCGTTGGTGACTCTTCCTACGAGCAGTACTTC.

The CDR3 is CASLGGNTEAFF. In nucleotides, the CDR3 is TGTGCCAGCCTTGGGGGGAACACTGAAGCTTTCTTT. This chain links TRBV27 with TRBJ1-1; perhaps TRBD1 as D (5 bases). Trimming took off 8 bases at V and 1 base at J, with 8 bases between the two ends. The CDR3 has 12 amino acids. Looked up from germline, CDR1 is MNHEY and CDR2 is SMNVEV (reference sequence).

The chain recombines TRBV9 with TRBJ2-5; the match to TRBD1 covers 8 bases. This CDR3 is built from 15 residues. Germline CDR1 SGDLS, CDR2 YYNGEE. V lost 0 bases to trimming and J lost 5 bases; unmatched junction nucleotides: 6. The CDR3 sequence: CASSVAGGWMETQYF. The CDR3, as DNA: TGTGCCAGCAGCGTAGCAGGGGGCTGGATGGAGACCCAGTACTTC. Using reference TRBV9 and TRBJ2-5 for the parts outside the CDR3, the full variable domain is DSGVTQTPKHLITATGQRVTLRCSPRSGDLSVYWYQQSLDQGLQFLIQYYNGEERAKGNILERFSAQQFPDLHSELNLSSLELGDSALYFCASSVAGGWMETQYFGPGTRLLVL.

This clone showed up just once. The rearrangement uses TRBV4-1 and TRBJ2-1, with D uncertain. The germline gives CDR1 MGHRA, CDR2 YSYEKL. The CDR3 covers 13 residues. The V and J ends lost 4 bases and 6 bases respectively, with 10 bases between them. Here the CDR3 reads CASSRGMGNEQFF. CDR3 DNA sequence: TGCGCCAGCAGCCGCGGCATGGGCAATGAGCAGTTCTTC.

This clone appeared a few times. CDR3 region: CASGQRNNYGYTF. The CDR3 DNA follows: TGTGCCAGCGGACAGAGAAACAACTATGGCTACACCTTC. The V call is TRBV7-9, the J call TRBJ1-2, with D perhaps matching TRBD1 (6 bases). The CDR3 contains 13 residues. The germline CDR1 and CDR2 sequences are SEHNR and FQNEAQ (reference sequence). V shed 8 bases and J shed 2 bases, with 12 bases lying between them.

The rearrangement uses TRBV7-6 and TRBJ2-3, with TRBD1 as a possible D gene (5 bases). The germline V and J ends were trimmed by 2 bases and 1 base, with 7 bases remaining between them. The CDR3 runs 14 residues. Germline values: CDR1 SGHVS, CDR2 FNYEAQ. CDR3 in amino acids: CASSLKGGTDTQYF. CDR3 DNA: TGTGCCAGCAGCTTAAAAGGGGGCACAGATACGCAGTATTTT. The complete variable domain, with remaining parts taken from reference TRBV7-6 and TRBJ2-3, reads GAGVSQSPRYKVTKRGQDVALRCDPISGHVSLYWYRQALGQGPEFLTYFNYEAQQDKSGLPNDRFSAERPEGSISTLTIQRTEQRDSAMYRCASSLKGGTDTQYFGPGTRLTVL.

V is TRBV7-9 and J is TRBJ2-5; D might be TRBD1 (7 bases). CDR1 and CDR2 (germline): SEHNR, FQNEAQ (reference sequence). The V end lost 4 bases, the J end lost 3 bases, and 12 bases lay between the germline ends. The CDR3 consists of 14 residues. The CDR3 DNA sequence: TGTGCCAGCAGCTCGGCGGGGACAGAAGAGACCCAGTACTTC. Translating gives CASSSAGTEETQYF.

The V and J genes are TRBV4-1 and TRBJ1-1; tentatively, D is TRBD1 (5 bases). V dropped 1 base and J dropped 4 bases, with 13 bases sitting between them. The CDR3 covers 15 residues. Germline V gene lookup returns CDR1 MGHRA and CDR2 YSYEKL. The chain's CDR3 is CASSQGGTLGTEAFF. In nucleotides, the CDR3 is TGCGCCAGCAGCCAAGGAGGGACCCTTGGCACTGAAGCTTTCTTT.

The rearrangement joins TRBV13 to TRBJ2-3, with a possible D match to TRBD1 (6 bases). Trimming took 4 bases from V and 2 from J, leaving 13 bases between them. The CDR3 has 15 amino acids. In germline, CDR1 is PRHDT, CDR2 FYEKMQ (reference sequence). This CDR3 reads CASSYHRENTDTQYF. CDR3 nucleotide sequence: TGTGCCAGCAGCTATCACAGGGAGAACACAGATACGCAGTATTTT.

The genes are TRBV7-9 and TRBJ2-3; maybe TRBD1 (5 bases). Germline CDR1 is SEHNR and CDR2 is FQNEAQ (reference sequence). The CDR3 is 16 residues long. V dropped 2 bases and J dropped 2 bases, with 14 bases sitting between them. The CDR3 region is CASSLKGQSSTDTQYF. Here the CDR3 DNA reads TGTGCCAGCAGCTTAAAGGGGCAGTCCTCCACAGATACGCAGTATTTT.

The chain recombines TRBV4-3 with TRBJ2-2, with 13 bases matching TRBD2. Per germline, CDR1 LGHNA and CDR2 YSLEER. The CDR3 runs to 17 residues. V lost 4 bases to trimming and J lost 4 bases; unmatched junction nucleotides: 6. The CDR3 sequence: CASSRGTSGVVTGELFF. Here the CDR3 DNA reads TGCGCCAGCAGCCGAGGGACTAGCGGGGTCGTCACCGGGGAGCTGTTTTTT.

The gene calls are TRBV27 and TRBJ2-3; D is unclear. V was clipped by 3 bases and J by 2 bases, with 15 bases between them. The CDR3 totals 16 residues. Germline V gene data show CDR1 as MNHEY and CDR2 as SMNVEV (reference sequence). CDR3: CASSLGAVTYTDTQYF. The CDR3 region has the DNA TGTGCCAGCAGTTTGGGCGCGGTTACCTACACAGATACGCAGTATTTT.

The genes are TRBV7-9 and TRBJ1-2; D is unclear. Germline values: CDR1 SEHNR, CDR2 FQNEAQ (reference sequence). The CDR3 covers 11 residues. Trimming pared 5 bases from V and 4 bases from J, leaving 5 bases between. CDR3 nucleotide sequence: TGTGCCAGCAGCAACGGCTATGGCTACACCTTC. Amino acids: CASSNGYGYTF.

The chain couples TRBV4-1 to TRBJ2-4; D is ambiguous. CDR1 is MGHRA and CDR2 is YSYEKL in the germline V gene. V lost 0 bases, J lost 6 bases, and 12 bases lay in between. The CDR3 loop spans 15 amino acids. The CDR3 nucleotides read TGCGCCAGCAGCCAAGAAGGCCTCGTCGGAAACATTCAGTACTTC. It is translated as CASSQEGLVGNIQYF.

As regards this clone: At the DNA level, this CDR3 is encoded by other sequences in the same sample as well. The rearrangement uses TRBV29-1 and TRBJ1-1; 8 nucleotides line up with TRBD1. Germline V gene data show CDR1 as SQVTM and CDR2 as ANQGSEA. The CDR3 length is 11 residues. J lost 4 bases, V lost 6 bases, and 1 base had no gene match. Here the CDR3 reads CSVTGGTEAFF. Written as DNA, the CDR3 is TGCAGCGTAACAGGGGGCACTGAAGCTTTCTTT.

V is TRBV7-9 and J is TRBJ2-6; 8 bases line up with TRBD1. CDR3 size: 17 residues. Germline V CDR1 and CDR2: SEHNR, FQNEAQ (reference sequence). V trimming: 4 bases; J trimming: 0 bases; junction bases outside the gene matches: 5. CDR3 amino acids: CASSYRTGNSGANVLTF. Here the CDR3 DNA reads TGTGCCAGCAGCTATAGGACAGGGAACTCTGGGGCCAACGTCCTGACTTTC.

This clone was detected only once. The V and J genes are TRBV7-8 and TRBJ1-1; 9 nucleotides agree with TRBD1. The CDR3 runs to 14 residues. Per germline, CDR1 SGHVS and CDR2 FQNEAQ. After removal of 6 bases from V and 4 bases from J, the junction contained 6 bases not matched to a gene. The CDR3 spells CASRYRGPVTEAFF. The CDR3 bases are TGTGCCAGCAGGTACAGGGGGCCGGTCACTGAAGCTTTCTTT. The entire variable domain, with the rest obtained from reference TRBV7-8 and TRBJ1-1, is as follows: GAGVSQSPRYKVAKRGQDVALRCDPISGHVSLFWYQQALGQGPEFLTYFQNEAQLDKSGLPSDRFFAERPEGSVSTLKIQRTQQEDSAVYLCASRYRGPVTEAFFGQGTRLTVV.

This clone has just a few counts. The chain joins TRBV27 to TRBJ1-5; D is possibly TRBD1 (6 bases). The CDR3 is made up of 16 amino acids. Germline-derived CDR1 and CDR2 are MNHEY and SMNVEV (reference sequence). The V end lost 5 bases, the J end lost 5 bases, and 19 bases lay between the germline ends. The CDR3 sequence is CASSPRGGRPDQPQHF. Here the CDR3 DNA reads TGTGCCAGCAGTCCGCGTGGGGGGCGCCCGGATCAGCCCCAGCATTTT.

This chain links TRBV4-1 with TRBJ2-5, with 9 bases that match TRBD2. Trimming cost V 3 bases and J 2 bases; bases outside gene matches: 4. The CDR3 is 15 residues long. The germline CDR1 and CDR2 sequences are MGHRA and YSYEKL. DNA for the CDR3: TGCGCCAGCAGCCAGAAAGCGGGAGGACAAGAGACCCAGTACTTC. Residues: CASSQKAGGQETQYF.

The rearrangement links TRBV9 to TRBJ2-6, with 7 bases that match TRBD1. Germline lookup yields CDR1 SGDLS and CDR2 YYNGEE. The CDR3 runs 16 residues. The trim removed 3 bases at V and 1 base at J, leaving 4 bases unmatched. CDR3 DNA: TGTGCCAGCAGCGATCACAGGGGTTCTGGGGCCAACGTCCTGACTTTC. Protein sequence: CASSDHRGSGANVLTF.

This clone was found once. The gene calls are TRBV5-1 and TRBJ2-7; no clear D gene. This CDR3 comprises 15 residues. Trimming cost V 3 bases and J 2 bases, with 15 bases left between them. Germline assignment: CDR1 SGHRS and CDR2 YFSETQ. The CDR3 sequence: CASSSTPGATYEQYF. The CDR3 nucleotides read TGCGCCAGCAGCTCTACGCCAGGAGCTACCTACGAGCAGTACTTC.

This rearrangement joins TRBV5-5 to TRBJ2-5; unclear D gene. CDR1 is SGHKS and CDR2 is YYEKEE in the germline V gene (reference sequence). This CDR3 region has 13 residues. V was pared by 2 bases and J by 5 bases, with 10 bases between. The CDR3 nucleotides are TGTGCCAGCAGCTTAGTTTATGTCGAGACCCAGTACTTC. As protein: CASSLVYVETQYF.